This T cell receptor beta chain emerged from a study of long-term antiretroviral therapy in people with HIV. On the study more broadly: The 2015 immediate-ART recommendation came about a decade after the earliest samples. Broader study findings: Collection of the blood took place between about 2003 and 2017. The ART regimens in use then may have been less effective than current ones.

Details on this clone: Its antigen is not identified.

The assay, immunoSEQ v3.0, was run at survey level. The method was immunoSEQ multiplex PCR; TCRdb's version includes in-frame clones alone and lacks a portion of them. The sample lists around 32,000 clones, over 80% occurring once. Germline V gives CDR1 LNHDA, CDR2 SQIVND (reference sequence). The CDR3 spans 14 residues. Trimming took 4 bases from V and 8 from J, leaving 15 bases between them. Every one of the participants with HIV received treatment in the United States. The origin of this receptor is a man in his forties or fifties with HIV. Here the sequenced sample was unsorted PBMCs, taken 3.2 years before starting antiretroviral therapy. This chain connects TRBV19 to TRBJ2-1; a weak D match, TRBD2 (7 bases). The CDR3 sequence is CASSTPGRGYEQFF. CDR3 nucleotides: TGTGCCAGTAGTACCCCGGGGAGGGGGTATGAGCAGTTCTTC.